This T cell receptor beta chain was retrieved from a study of T cell clones after liver transplantation (dated by TCRdb to the late 2010s). Background for the entire study: ITN030ST, the source of the samples, was a randomized trial that attempted immunosuppression withdrawal within 2 years of liver transplantation. As an antigen-independent comparator for donor-reactive sequences, third party-reactive TCRbeta sequences were also identified from pre-transplant MLRs. Tolerance meant complete immunosuppression withdrawal for at least one year without liver enzymes rising beyond twice the upper limit of normal. Of the 8 liver transplant recipients making up the studied cohort, 3 were classified as tolerant and 5 as non-tolerant. Until randomization at 12-24 months post-transplant, subjects were given standard immunosuppression, with no induction therapy. Blood samples were collected pre-transplant, pre-randomization before withdrawal, and post-randomization after either complete withdrawal or failed withdrawal. After a pre-transplant mixed lymphocyte reaction, TCRbeta sequencing was used to pinpoint donor-reactive T cell clones, which were subsequently tracked in post-transplant blood. Of the eight recipients, three were HCV-positive, while the remaining recipients had been transplanted for non-autoimmune, non-viral indications.

The CDR3 contains 15 residues, cysteine and phenylalanine counted. Of the read, only the CDR3 DNA is kept; its 45 bases are in frame from base 1. The junction carries 15 bases between V and J, which are trimmed by 3 bases and 4 bases respectively. The germline V gene (reference sequence) gives CDR1 as LNHDA and CDR2 as SQIVND. General findings and caveats noted by the study authors: After accounting for repertoire turnover, donor-reactive detection was significantly reduced in 7 of 8 subjects for CD4 and 8 of 8 for CD8. Circulating donor-reactive CD4 TCRbeta sequences fell significantly post-transplant in most of the 8 subjects, irrespective of tolerance or HCV status. Since no allograft tissue specimens were available, donor-reactive T cells may have migrated into the graft instead of being deleted. The conclusions were considered preliminary, being limited by small, heterogeneous patient numbers and non-standardized post-transplant time points. A greater decline was seen for donor-reactive sequences than for third party-reactive sequences, suggesting partial antigen-specific deletion unrelated to withdrawal success. In a couple of subjects, low numbers of available donor cells limited the measurable donor-reactive repertoire.

This clone was counted many times. Its antigen target is currently unknown. Per-nucleotide qualities are absent, and no much larger clonotype sits a single base away. Unstimulated PBMCs, after thawing, were stained for CD3, CD4 and CD8 and then FACS-sorted into CD3+CD4+ and CD3+CD8+ populations. All 8 studied subjects were randomized to immunosuppression withdrawal. Genomic DNA was isolated with the Qiagen DNeasy Blood and Tissue Kit. High-throughput TCRbeta CDR3 sequencing of frozen genomic DNA was performed by immunoSEQ, with PCR amplification, mapping, bias correction and internal controls included. The paper's data handling went like this. Productive rearrangements were kept, and unique TCRbeta sequences were defined by CDR3 nucleotide sequence plus V and J gene. For a sequence to be called donor-reactive, it needed a frequency of at least 0.01% and at least 5-fold expansion in CFSE-low cells compared with unstimulated pre-transplant cells. Minimum frequency thresholds were set for each subject based on the unstimulated sample with the lowest template count, ensuring at least 90% detection power. Repertoire turnover was measured by Jensen-Shannon divergence between the top 1000 TCRbeta sequences post- and pre-transplant. Two-sided Fisher's exact tests were used to test for changes in the detection of donor-reactive sequences. TCRdb carries this immuneACCESS record with in-frame sequences only. Its versions omit some clonotypes, under half of them owing to an unresolved V gene in the studies checked, with the rest unexplained. V, J and clone size are taken as reported in that table, and D and trimming were inferred from the DNA itself. For this sample the table gives roughly 62,000 clones, of which 70% to 80% were detected only once. In total, the top ten clones hold 2.8% of the sample.

This sequence uses TRBV19 and TRBJ2-5; 5 matching bases give a weak D call of TRBD2. This sample comprised CD4+ T cells from blood, obtained at the approximately 15-month timepoint. The receptor was isolated from a human patient who received a liver transplant. After a transplant, some of the T cells may come from the graft donor. The DNA is TGTGCCAGTAGTATTGGGAGATCGGTTGGAGAGACCCAGTACTTC. The translation is CASSIGRSVGETQYF.